These 22 T cell receptor beta chains were sequenced from one sample in a study of blood T cells in healthy people across ages. Through a sample-barcoded 5' primer and a J-beta primer mix, a second PCR was run for roughly 7 to 11 cycles. TCRdb reanalysed the 5' RACE reads using MiXCR and keeps one entry per CDR3 protein. The sample consists of approximately 850,000 distinct CDR3 sequences, roughly 60% of them appearing once. Sequencing input: blood. These receptors were collected from a man in his thirties or forties in good health.

The gene calls are TRBV7-9 and TRBJ1-5; 7 bases map to TRBD1. V shed 2 bases and J 4 bases; nucleotides not matched to a gene: 5. The CDR3 contains 15 residues. Germline CDR1 SEHNR, CDR2 FQNEAQ (reference sequence). CDR3 protein: CASSLWDSKNQPQHF. The CDR3 DNA reads TGTGCCAGCAGCTTATGGGACAGTAAAAATCAGCCCCAGCATTTT. Looking up the rest from reference TRBV7-9 and TRBJ1-5 gives the full variable domain: DTGVSQNPRHKITKRGQNVTFRCDPISEHNRLYWYRQTLGQGPEFLTYFQNEAQLEKSRLLSDRFSAERPKGSFSTLEIQRTEQGDSAMYLCASSLWDSKNQPQHFGDGTRLSIL.

This clonotype was counted only a few times. The chain combines TRBV4-2 with TRBJ2-7, with D perhaps matching TRBD1 (6 bases). Trimming shortened V by 2 bases and J by 2 bases, and 10 bases separated the two germline ends. Looked up from germline, CDR1 is LGHNA and CDR2 is YNFKEQ. The CDR3 has 14 amino acids. CDR3 nucleotide sequence: TGTGCCAGCAGCCAACAGGGGCCTACCTACGAGCAGTACTTC. Its protein is CASSQQGPTYEQYF.

The J gene is TRBJ2-1, the V gene TRBV5-1; 13 nucleotides line up with TRBD2. The CDR3 sequence is 17 residues long. J lost 3 bases, V lost 4 bases, and 7 bases had no gene match. Looked up from germline, CDR1 is SGHRS and CDR2 is YFSETQ. CDR3 coding DNA: TGCGCCAGCAGCGCTACTAGCGGGAGGGCCGTCTACAATGAGCAGTTCTTC. Protein: CASSATSGRAVYNEQFF.

This clonotype was seen only a few times. This CDR3 reads CASTPARGAHTEAFF. The CDR3 DNA sequence: TGTGCCAGCACCCCAGCCCGGGGCGCCCACACTGAAGCTTTCTTT. This chain uses TRBV28 with TRBJ1-1, with TRBD1 as a possible D gene (5 bases). The V end was cut by 7 bases, the J end by 3 bases, with 18 bases between. Germline assignment: CDR1 MDHEN and CDR2 SYDVKM. The CDR3 has 15 amino acids.

The genes are TRBV11-2 and TRBJ2-2, with 8 positions matching TRBD1. CDR3 length: 17 residues. Germline V CDR1 and CDR2: SGHAT, FQNNGV. The V segment lost 1 base and the J segment 4 bases; nucleotides outside the gene matches: 8. The CDR3 DNA follows: TGTGCCAGCAGCTTAGGCGGCAGGGGGCTGGGCACCGGGGAGCTGTTTTTT. The encoded protein is CASSLGGRGLGTGELFF.

This clonotype was detected only a few times. The chain couples TRBV5-1 to TRBJ2-3; 9 nucleotides line up with TRBD2. The CDR3 length is 15 residues. V lost 4 bases and J lost 1; bases outside the gene matches: 4. Per germline, CDR1 SGHRS and CDR2 YFSETQ. CDR3 DNA: TGCGCCAGCAGCAGCGGGACTAGCCGCACAGATACGCAGTATTTT. Translated: CASSSGTSRTDTQYF. The complete variable domain, with remaining parts taken from reference TRBV5-1 and TRBJ2-3, reads KAGVTQTPRYLIKTRGQQVTLSCSPISGHRSVSWYQQTPGQGLQFLFEYFSETQRNKGNFPGRFSGRQFSNSRSEMNVSTLELGDSALYLCASSSGTSRTDTQYFGPGTRLTVL.

The chain uses TRBV9 and TRBJ1-2, with 7 nucleotides matching TRBD1. The CDR3 totals 17 residues. CDR1 is SGDLS and CDR2 is YYNGEE in the germline V gene. V gave up 0 bases and J gave up 2 bases; unmatched junction bases: 10. CDR3: CASSVALKTGYNYGYTF. As DNA, the CDR3 is TGTGCCAGCAGCGTAGCCCTCAAGACAGGGTACAACTATGGCTACACCTTC.

On this clonotype itself: A read error may be the cause here, since a much bigger clone is one base away. The CDR3 sequence: CSAFSAGVVAETQFF. The DNA of the CDR3 is TGCAGTGCGTTTTCAGCGGGAGTAGTCGCGGAGACCCAGTTCTTC. The chain recombines TRBV20-1 with TRBJ2-1; 8 bases map to TRBD2. The germline CDR1 and CDR2 sequences are DFQATT and SNEGSKA (reference sequence). V shed 6 bases, J shed 13 bases, and the junction held 20 bases outside the gene matches. This CDR3 has 15 residues.

The J gene is TRBJ1-2, the V gene TRBV7-2; 7 positions agree with TRBD1. Germline-derived CDR1 and CDR2 are SGHTA and FQGNSA. This CDR3 spans 18 amino acids. V was pared by 1 base and J by 5 bases, with 16 bases of the junction left unmatched. The CDR3 reads CASSLVGDPGQSTYGYTF. The CDR3 DNA sequence: TGTGCCAGCAGCTTAGTTGGGGATCCGGGACAGTCGACATATGGCTACACCTTC.

A few counts support this clonotype. The CDR3 nucleotides read TGCAGTGCAAGGCGGGGCTCCTACAATGAGCAGTTCTTC. Its protein product is CSARRGSYNEQFF. The chain is built from TRBV20-1 and TRBJ2-1; a possible D gene is TRBD2 (6 bases). The germline V gene has CDR1 DFQATT and CDR2 SNEGSKA (reference sequence). This CDR3 is built from 13 residues. With 6 bases removed from V and 0 bases from J, the gap between germline ends came to 9 bases.

This CDR3 reads CSASRDRNYTF. The CDR3 nucleotides are TGCAGTGCTAGTAGGGACAGAAACTACACCTTC. The chain uses TRBV20-1 and TRBJ1-2, with 7 bases that match TRBD1. This CDR3 is 11 amino acids long. V shed 3 bases and J 10 bases; nucleotides not matched to a gene: 5. Germline V gene data show CDR1 as DFQATT and CDR2 as SNEGSKA (reference sequence).

CDR3 protein: CASGTSGRVAFGTDTQYF. The CDR3 bases are TGTGCCAGCGGGACTAGCGGGAGAGTTGCCTTTGGCACAGATACGCAGTATTTT. The genes are TRBV6-1 and TRBJ2-3; 14 bases are a match to TRBD2. Trimming at V came to 8 bases and at J to 1 base, leaving 11 bases not matched to a gene. Germline CDR1 is MNHNS and CDR2 is SASEGT. CDR3 length: 18 amino acids.

The V and J genes are TRBV7-2 and TRBJ2-5; a weak D match, TRBD2 (6 bases). The CDR3 runs 14 residues. Trimming shortened V by 5 bases and J by 5 bases, and 15 bases separated the two germline ends. Germline CDR1 and CDR2: SGHTA and FQGNSA. The CDR3 protein is CASSASGLAETQYF. The CDR3 nucleotides read TGTGCCAGCAGCGCCTCGGGGCTAGCGGAGACCCAGTACTTC.

The rearrangement uses TRBV6-5 and TRBJ2-2; 7 nucleotides line up with TRBD1. In germline, CDR1 is MNHEY, CDR2 SVGAGI. This CDR3 has 14 amino acids. With V trimmed by 11 bases and J by 4 bases, 10 bases remained unmatched. The CDR3 spells CAGYGTDRTGELFF. The CDR3 DNA follows: TGTGCCGGTTACGGGACAGACCGCACCGGGGAGCTGTTTTTT.

The V and J genes are TRBV20-1 and TRBJ2-1; D may correspond to TRBD1 or TRBD2 (6 bases each). Germline V CDR1 and CDR2: DFQATT, SNEGSKA (reference sequence). V dropped 5 bases and J dropped 3 bases, with 11 bases sitting between them. This CDR3 has 13 residues. The CDR3 protein is CSAGGPGYNEQFF. CDR3 DNA sequence: TGCAGTGCTGGGGGGCCGGGCTACAATGAGCAGTTCTTC.

The chain combines TRBV10-3 with TRBJ2-3, with 11 bases fitting TRBD1. This CDR3 is 16 amino acids long. V gave up 8 bases and J gave up 3 bases; unmatched junction bases: 10. Looked up from germline, CDR1 is ENHRY and CDR2 is SYGVKD. CDR3 amino acids: CAISGTGGILTDTQYF. The CDR3 bases are TGTGCCATCTCCGGGACAGGGGGAATTTTGACAGATACGCAGTATTTT.

The V and J genes are TRBV6-6 and TRBJ2-1, with a tentative D call TRBD1 (6 bases). V lost 5 bases and J lost 15, with 17 bases in between. The CDR3 runs 12 residues. CDR1 is MNHNY and CDR2 is SVGAGI in the germline V gene (reference sequence). In DNA, the CDR3 is TGTGCCAGCAGTCCTACAGGGAATCGGCGGTTCTTC. Translated: CASSPTGNRRFF.

The genes are TRBV14 and TRBJ2-3, with a possible D match to TRBD1 (6 bases). Trimming cost V 3 bases and J 5 bases, with 9 bases left between them. CDR1 and CDR2 from the germline V gene are SGHDN and FVKESK. This CDR3 is built from 13 residues. The CDR3: CASSQTGRDTQYF. The CDR3 DNA follows: TGTGCCAGCAGCCAGACAGGTCGAGATACGCAGTATTTT.

This clonotype has more than one count but fewer than ten. The V and J genes are TRBV29-1 and TRBJ2-1, with D perhaps TRBD2 (6 bases). CDR1 is SQVTM and CDR2 is ANQGSEA in the germline V gene. V was shortened by 7 bases and J by 5 bases, with 15 bases between the two germline ends. There are 13 residues in the CDR3. In DNA, the CDR3 is TGCAGCGCTGGAGGGGCCGCTGACAATGAGCAGTTCTTC. Protein product: CSAGGAADNEQFF.

V is TRBV7-2 and J is TRBJ2-5, with 7 bases matching TRBD1. Germline V gives CDR1 SGHTA, CDR2 FQGNSA. Trimming cost V 4 bases and J 4 bases; bases outside gene matches: 6. This CDR3 comprises 14 residues. Written as DNA, the CDR3 is TGTGCCAGCAGCTCGGGACAGAACTTAGAGACCCAGTACTTC. This gives the protein CASSSGQNLETQYF. Supplemented by reference TRBV7-2 and TRBJ2-5, the full variable domain reads GAGVSQSPSNKVTEKGKDVELRCDPISGHTALYWYRQSLGQGLEFLIYFQGNSAPDKSGLPSDRFSAERTGGSVSTLTIQRTQQEDSAVYLCASSSGQNLETQYFGPGTRLLVL.

This chain connects TRBV20-1 to TRBJ2-3; TRBD1 matches at 9 bases. The length of the CDR3 is 15 residues. After removal of 4 bases from V and 4 bases from J, the junction contained 9 bases not matched to a gene. The germline V gene has CDR1 DFQATT and CDR2 SNEGSKA (reference sequence). The CDR3 DNA sequence: TGCAGTGCTAACAGGGGGCAACGAAGTGCAGATACGCAGTATTTT. The encoded protein is CSANRGQRSADTQYF.

The genes are TRBV6-1 and TRBJ1-5, with a possible D match to TRBD1 (6 bases). Deletions cut 2 bases from V and 0 bases from J, with 8 bases between. Germline V gene sequence: CDR1 MNHNS, CDR2 SASEGT. The CDR3 is made up of 15 amino acids. In nucleotides, the CDR3 is TGTGCCAGCAGTGAAATGGGGGCTAGCAATCAGCCCCAGCATTTT. Translation gives CASSEMGASNQPQHF.